This T cell receptor beta chain was sequenced during a study of vaccination and CD4 T cells after COVID-19. Treatment: roughly ten-day PBMC culture with coronavirus spike peptide pools or control peptides (ViraFEST assay). Upon completion of more than 9 days of culture, CD4+ T cells were isolated via negative selection. CDR1 and CDR2 (germline): LNHDA, SQIVND (reference sequence). The CDR3 covers 15 residues. J gave up 0 bases and V 4 bases, and 6 bases lay outside the gene matches. On this clonotype: The antigen remains unidentified.

Oncomine TCR Beta short-read sequencing was applied to DNA from cultured CD4+ T cells. TCRdb used MiXCR to reprocess the PCR reads, holding one entry per CDR3 protein. The repertoire has around 15,000 distinct CDR3 sequences, 44% of them found once; the top ten carry approximately 4%. The receptor was derived from a human donor who had recovered from COVID-19. The chain has TRBV19 and TRBJ2-7; 7 bases match TRBD1. The sequencing input was CD4+ T cells from blood, cultured in vitro. This chain's CDR3 is CASSTTGTVSYEQYF. For the CDR3, the DNA is TGTGCCAGTAGTACCACCGGGACAGTCTCCTACGAGCAGTACTTC. Drawing the rest from reference TRBV19 and TRBJ2-7, the complete variable domain is DGGITQSPKYLFRKEGQNVTLSCEQNLNHDAMYWYRQDPGQGLRLIYYSQIVNDFQKGDIAEGYSVSREKKESFPLTVTSAQKNPTAFYLCASSTTGTVSYEQYFGPGTRLTVT.